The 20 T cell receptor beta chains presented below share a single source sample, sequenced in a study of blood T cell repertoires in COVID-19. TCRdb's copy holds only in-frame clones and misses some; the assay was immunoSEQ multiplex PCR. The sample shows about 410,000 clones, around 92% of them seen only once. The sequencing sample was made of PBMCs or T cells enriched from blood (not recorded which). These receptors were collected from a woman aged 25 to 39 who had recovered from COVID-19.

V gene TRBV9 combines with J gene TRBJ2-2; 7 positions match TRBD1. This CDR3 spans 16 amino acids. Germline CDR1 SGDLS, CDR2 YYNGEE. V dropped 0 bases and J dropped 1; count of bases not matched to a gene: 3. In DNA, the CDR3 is TGTGCCAGCAGCGTAGATCGGGACAGGAACACCGGGGAGCTGTTTTTT. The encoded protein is CASSVDRDRNTGELFF.

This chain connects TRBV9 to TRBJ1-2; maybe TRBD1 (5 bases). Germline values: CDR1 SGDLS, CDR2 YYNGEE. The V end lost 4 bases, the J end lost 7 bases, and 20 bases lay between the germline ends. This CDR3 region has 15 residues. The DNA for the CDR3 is TGTGCCAGCAGCCGTAACGGGCAGGGTGTTGGTGGCTACACCTTC. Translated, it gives CASSRNGQGVGGYTF.

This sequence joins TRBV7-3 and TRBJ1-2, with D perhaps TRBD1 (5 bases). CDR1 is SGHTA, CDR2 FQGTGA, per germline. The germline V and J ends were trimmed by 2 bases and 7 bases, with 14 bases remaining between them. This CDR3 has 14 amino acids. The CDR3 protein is CASSLRGPGGGYTF. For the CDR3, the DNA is TGTGCCAGCAGCTTACGGGGCCCCGGGGGTGGCTACACCTTC.

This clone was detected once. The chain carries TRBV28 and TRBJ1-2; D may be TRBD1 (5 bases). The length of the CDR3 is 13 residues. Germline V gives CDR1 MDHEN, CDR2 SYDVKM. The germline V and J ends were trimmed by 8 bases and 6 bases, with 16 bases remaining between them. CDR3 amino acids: CASGSAGLDGYTF. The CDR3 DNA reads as TGTGCCAGCGGATCCGCAGGGTTAGATGGCTACACCTTC.

The CDR3 region has the DNA TGCAGCGTTGAAGTGAGGGCCTACGAGCAGTACTTC. It codes for CSVEVRAYEQYF. The chain joins TRBV29-1 to TRBJ2-7; a weak D match, TRBD2 (5 bases). Germline V gene data show CDR1 as SQVTM and CDR2 as ANQGSEA. Trimming took off 1 base at V and 2 bases at J, with 6 bases between the two ends. This CDR3 contains 12 residues.

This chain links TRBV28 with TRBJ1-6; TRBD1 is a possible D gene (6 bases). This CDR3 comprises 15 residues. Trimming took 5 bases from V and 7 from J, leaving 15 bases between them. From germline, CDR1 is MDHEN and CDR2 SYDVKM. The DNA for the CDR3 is TGTGCCAGCAGTCCACAGGGAAGGGGGAATTCACCCCTCCACTTT. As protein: CASSPQGRGNSPLHF.

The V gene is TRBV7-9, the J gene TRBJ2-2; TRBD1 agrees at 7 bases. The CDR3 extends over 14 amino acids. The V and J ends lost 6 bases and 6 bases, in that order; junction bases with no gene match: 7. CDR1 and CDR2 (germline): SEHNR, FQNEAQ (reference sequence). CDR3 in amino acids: CASSEQGKAGELFF. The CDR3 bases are TGTGCCAGCAGTGAACAGGGGAAAGCCGGGGAGCTGTTTTTT.

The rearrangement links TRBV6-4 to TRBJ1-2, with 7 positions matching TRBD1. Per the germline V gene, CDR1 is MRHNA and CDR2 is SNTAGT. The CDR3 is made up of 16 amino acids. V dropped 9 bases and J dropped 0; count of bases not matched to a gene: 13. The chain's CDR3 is CARNDGTVEANYGYTF. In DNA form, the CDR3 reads TGTGCCAGGAACGATGGGACAGTAGAAGCTAACTATGGCTACACCTTC.

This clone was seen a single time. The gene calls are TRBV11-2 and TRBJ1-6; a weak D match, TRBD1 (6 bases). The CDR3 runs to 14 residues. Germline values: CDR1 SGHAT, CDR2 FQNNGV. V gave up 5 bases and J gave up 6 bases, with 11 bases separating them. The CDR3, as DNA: TGTGCCAGCAGCCGTGGACAGCTTAATTCACCCCTCCACTTT. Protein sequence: CASSRGQLNSPLHF.

CDR3 in amino acids: CASRPGLAGSYEQYF. The DNA of the CDR3 is TGTGCCAGCAGACCCGGACTAGCAGGCTCCTACGAGCAGTACTTC. The chain joins TRBV6-5 to TRBJ2-7, with TRBD2 matching 8 bases. Germline V gives CDR1 MNHEY, CDR2 SVGAGI. CDR3 length: 15 amino acids. V was clipped by 6 bases and J by 0 bases; unmatched bases: 7.

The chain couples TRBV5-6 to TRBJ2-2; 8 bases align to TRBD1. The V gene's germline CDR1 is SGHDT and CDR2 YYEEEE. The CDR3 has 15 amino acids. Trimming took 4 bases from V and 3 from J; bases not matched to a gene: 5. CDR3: CASSGGTGYTGELFF. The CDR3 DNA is TGTGCCAGCAGCGGAGGGACAGGCTACACCGGGGAGCTGTTTTTT.

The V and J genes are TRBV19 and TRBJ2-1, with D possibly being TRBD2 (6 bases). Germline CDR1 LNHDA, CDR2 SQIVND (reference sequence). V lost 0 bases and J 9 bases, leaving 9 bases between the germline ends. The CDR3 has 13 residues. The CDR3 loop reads CASSIDNGSEQFF. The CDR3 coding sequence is TGTGCCAGTAGTATAGATAACGGGAGTGAGCAGTTCTTC.

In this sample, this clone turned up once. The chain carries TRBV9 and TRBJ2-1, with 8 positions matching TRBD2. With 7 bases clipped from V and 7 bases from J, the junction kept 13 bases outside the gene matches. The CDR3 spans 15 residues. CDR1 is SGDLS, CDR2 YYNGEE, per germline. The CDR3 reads CASGIPGGPGNEQFF. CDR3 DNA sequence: TGTGCCAGCGGCATCCCGGGGGGGCCGGGAAATGAGCAGTTCTTC.

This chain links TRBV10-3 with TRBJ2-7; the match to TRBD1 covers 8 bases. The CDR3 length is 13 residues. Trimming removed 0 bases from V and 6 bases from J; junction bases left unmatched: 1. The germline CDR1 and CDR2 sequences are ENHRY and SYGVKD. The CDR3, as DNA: TGTGCCATCAGTGAGTCGACAGGGGTCGAGCAGTACTTC. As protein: CAISESTGVEQYF.

The CDR3 sequence: CASSENTGELFF. CDR3 DNA sequence: TGTGCCAGTAGTGAGAATACCGGGGAGCTGTTTTTT. The chain is built from TRBV19 and TRBJ2-2; D gene uncertain. Germline CDR1 reads LNHDA; CDR2 reads SQIVND (reference sequence). The CDR3 length is 12 residues. The germline V and J ends were trimmed by 5 bases and 5 bases, with 6 bases remaining between them.

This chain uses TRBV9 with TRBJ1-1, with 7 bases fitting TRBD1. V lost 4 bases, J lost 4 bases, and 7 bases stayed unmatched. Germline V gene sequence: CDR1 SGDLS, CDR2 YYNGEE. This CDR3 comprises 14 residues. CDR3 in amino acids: CASSLTGLGTEAFF. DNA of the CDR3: TGTGCCAGCAGCCTGACAGGGTTGGGCACTGAAGCTTTCTTT.

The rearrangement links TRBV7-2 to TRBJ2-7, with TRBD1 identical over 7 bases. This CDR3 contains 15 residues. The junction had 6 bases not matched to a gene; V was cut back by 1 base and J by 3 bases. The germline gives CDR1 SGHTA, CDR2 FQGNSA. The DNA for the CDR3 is TGTGCCAGCAGCTTAGTCGGGACAGAATTCTACGAGCAGTACTTC. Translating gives CASSLVGTEFYEQYF.

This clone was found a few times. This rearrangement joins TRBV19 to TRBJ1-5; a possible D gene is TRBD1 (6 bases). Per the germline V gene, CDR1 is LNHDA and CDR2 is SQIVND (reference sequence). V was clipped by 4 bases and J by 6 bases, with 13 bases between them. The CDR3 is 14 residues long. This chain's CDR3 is CASSRSSGVQPQHF. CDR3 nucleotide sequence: TGTGCCAGTAGTAGGTCGTCAGGGGTTCAGCCCCAGCATTTT. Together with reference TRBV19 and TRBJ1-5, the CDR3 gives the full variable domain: DGGITQSPKYLFRKEGQNVTLSCEQNLNHDAMYWYRQDPGQGLRLIYYSQIVNDFQKGDIAEGYSVSREKKESFPLTVTSAQKNPTAFYLCASSRSSGVQPQHFGDGTRLSIL.

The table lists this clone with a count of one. This CDR3 reads CASSFRGGGGYTF. CDR3 nucleotides: TGTGCCAGCAGCTTCAGGGGCGGGGGTGGCTACACCTTC. The chain uses TRBV12-3 or TRBV12-4 and TRBJ1-2, with a tentative D call TRBD1 (6 bases). The germline V and J ends were trimmed by 6 bases and 7 bases, with 15 bases remaining between them. CDR3 length: 13 residues.

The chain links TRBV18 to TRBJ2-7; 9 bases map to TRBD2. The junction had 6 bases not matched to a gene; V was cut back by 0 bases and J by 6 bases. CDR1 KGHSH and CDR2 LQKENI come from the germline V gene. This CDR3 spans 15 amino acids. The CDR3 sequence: CASSPPQREVGEQYF. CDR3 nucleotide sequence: TGTGCCAGCTCACCACCACAGCGGGAGGTTGGCGAGCAGTACTTC.